This TCR beta chain was obtained from a study of response to subunit inactivated influenza vaccine. Overall study results and limits: Seasonal influenza vaccination, on each occasion, was suggested by the authors to recruit few new T cells.

The CDR3 is 14 residues long. Between the trimmed V and J ends, which lost 1 base and 4 bases, there was a span of 8 bases. Germline assignment: CDR1 MGHRA and CDR2 YSYEKL. A single record per CDR3 protein comes from TCRdb applying MiXCR to the RT-PCR reads. The top ten hold 11% of the sample, which has 450,000 to 700,000 distinct CDR3 sequences, around 15% seen once. Turning to this clonotype: What it binds is not known.

Material: PBMCs from blood, obtained about 11 days after vaccination. The clonotype comes from a middle-aged man who received an inactivated influenza vaccine. V and J are TRBV4-1 and TRBJ2-4; D possibly corresponds to TRBD2 (6 bases). This CDR3 is CASSQGTTKNIQYF. The CDR3 DNA is TGCGCCAGCAGCCAAGGGACTACGAAAAACATTCAGTACTTC.